The sequence of this T cell receptor (beta chain) was determined in a study of blood T cell repertoires in COVID-19 (dated by TCRdb to 2018 to 2020). Notes on the research overall: Samples from collaborators originated in the United States, Italy and Spain and spanned both the acute and convalescent phases of COVID-19. The material from the prospective study consisted of cDNA or gDNA derived from T cells, B-cell-depleted T cells, or PBMCs. Subjects who had been exposed to COVID-19, were actively infected with it, or had recovered from it provided the deeply sampled blood TCRbeta repertoires that made up the dataset. The repertoires were released in a freely available public database meant as a resource for research on the immune response to SARS-CoV-2. Samples came from the ongoing ImmuneRACE study (first 160 participants) plus 1,254 subjects from 6 global collaborators. A de-identified subject ID, COVID-19 status, age in years and sex were almost always included in the sample metadata. Where available, HLA class I and class II types were taken from metadata supplied by the sample provider and were not determined by assay-based typing. General conclusions and limits of the study: Clinical and demographic metadata were provided uncurated, with the amount varying by source and participant.

Comment on this clone: Its binding antigen is unknown. Base-call qualities are not available, and no considerably larger clone is one nucleotide away.

The CDR3 covers 15 residues, taking in both the cysteine and the phenylalanine. Here the CDR3 DNA is all that survives: 45 bases in frame from base 1. V has 5 bases trimmed and J has 5 bases trimmed; junction bases matching no gene number 8. CDR1 and CDR2, per the germline V gene (reference sequence), are LNHNV and YYDKDF. The immunoSEQ Assay, a bias-controlled multiplex PCR, was used to amplify TCRbeta CDR3 regions from genomic DNA. On the authors' methods: Nucleated cell counts per sample were estimated from amplification of reference gene primers within the assay. To quantify the absolute abundance of each unique TCRbeta CDR3 rearrangement, sequence reads were collapsed and filtered. For each sample, productive Simpson clonality was calculated by taking the square root of Simpson's diversity index across productive rearrangements. TCRdb took over this immuneACCESS table, retaining in-frame rearrangements with V and J assigned. Such tables are incomplete; in checked studies, under half of the missing clones stem from an unresolved V gene, and the remainder is unexplained. The V and J calls and the clone size are those of that table, but D and trimming were determined from the DNA. The sample has around 100,000 clones on record, roughly 85% of them singletons. Of the sample, roughly 5% is held by the ten largest clones.

One collaborating source in Seattle enrolled patients while the patients were actively infected and followed the patients over time throughout the course of disease. Each collaborating institution followed its own protocols to collect whole blood in K2EDTA tubes. Collaborator samples were shipped for TCRbeta analysis as frozen whole blood, isolated PBMCs, or DNA extracted from either sample type. The rearranged segments are TRBV15 and TRBJ1-2, with 10 central nucleotides matching TRBD1. Specimen: peripheral blood. The TCR was taken from a woman aged 55 to 70 with COVID-19, enrolled during active disease. The CDR3 region reads CATSGLGDRGYGYTF. The DNA is as follows: TGTGCCACCAGCGGACTCGGGGACAGGGGTTATGGCTACACCTTC. Supplemented by the reference TRBV15 and TRBJ1-2 proteins around the CDR3, the complete variable domain is DAMVIQNPRYQVTQFGKPVTLSCSQTLNHNVMYWYQQKSSQAPKLLFHYYDKDFNNEADTPDNFQSRRPNTSFCFLDIRSPGLGDTAMYLCATSGLGDRGYGYTFGSGTRLTVV.